Below, 23 T cell receptor beta chains from the same sample are listed, as sequenced in a study of OX40 agonist ivuxolimab in advanced cancers. Library method: the immunoSEQ multiplex PCR assay. TCRdb provides this immuneACCESS table in a form limited to in-frame rearrangements. Some clones are lacking; in checked studies, under half of them reflect an unresolved V gene, and why the rest are absent is not known. The sample table contains tens of thousands of clones; only one count was recorded for 77% of them. The ten largest clones add up to more than 15% of the sample. The specimen was CD4+ or CD8+ T cells sorted from blood, collected in a trial of the OX40 agonist ivuxolimab. The receptors stem from an adult with an advanced solid tumor such as melanoma, head and neck, liver or kidney cancer.

The gene calls are TRBV7-8 and TRBJ2-1, with TRBD2 identical over 8 bases. The CDR3 length is 17 residues. Trimming took 0 bases from V and 7 from J; bases not matched to a gene: 11. Per the germline V gene, CDR1 is SGHVS and CDR2 is FQNEAQ. The CDR3 DNA reads TGTGCCAGCAGCTTAGCGGCCTTGGGACTAGTTCCGAATGAGCAGTTCTTC. Protein product: CASSLAALGLVPNEQFF.

J is TRBJ1-2 and V is TRBV6-5; D perhaps matches TRBD1 (5 bases). The germline gives CDR1 MNHEY, CDR2 SVGAGI. The CDR3 has 13 amino acids. Trimming removed 2 bases at V and 4 bases at J, with 8 bases between. CDR3 in DNA: TGTGCCAGCAGTTACGGGGGGAGCTATGGCTACACCTTC. Translated: CASSYGGSYGYTF.

This clone has just a few counts. The chain couples TRBV5-6 to TRBJ2-7; no reliable D call. V gave up 0 bases and J gave up 4 bases, with 11 bases separating them. Germline V gene lookup returns CDR1 SGHDT and CDR2 YYEEEE. The CDR3 consists of 14 residues. CDR3 sequence (DNA): TGTGCCAGCAGCTTGGAAGCCTATCGGTACGAGCAGTACTTC. Translated, it gives CASSLEAYRYEQYF.

The J gene is TRBJ1-4, the V gene TRBV2; D is possibly TRBD1 (6 bases). Per germline, CDR1 SNHLY and CDR2 FYNNEI. Trimming shortened V by 6 bases and J by 8 bases, and 19 bases separated the two germline ends. This CDR3 has 15 residues. CDR3 sequence reads: CASSPGQSEEEKLFF. The CDR3 DNA sequence: TGTGCCAGCAGCCCCGGACAGTCGGAAGAGGAAAAACTGTTTTTT. Full variable domain (missing parts from reference TRBV2 and TRBJ1-4): EPEVTQTPSHQVTQMGQEVILRCVPISNHLYFYWYRQILGQKVEFLVSFYNNEISEKSEIFDDQFSVERPDGSNFTLKIRSTKLEDSAMYFCASSPGQSEEEKLFFGSGTQLSVL.

This sequence joins TRBV5-4 and TRBJ2-1, with D unresolved. This CDR3 comprises 13 residues. From germline, CDR1 is SGHNT and CDR2 YYREEE (reference sequence). The V end was cut by 4 bases, the J end by 9 bases, with 14 bases between. In DNA form, the CDR3 reads TGTGCCAGCAGCGTGGGTGGACGGCCTGAGCAGTTCTTC. It is translated as CASSVGGRPEQFF.

The CDR3 here is CASSADSRYTF. The DNA for the CDR3 is TGTGCCAGCAGCGCCGACAGCCGCTACACCTTC. The rearrangement joins TRBV7-8 to TRBJ1-2, with D possibly being TRBD1 (5 bases). Deletions cut 5 bases from V and 9 bases from J, with 10 bases between. The length of the CDR3 is 11 residues. Looked up from germline, CDR1 is SGHVS and CDR2 is FQNEAQ. Supplemented by reference TRBV7-8 and TRBJ1-2, the full variable domain reads GAGVSQSPRYKVAKRGQDVALRCDPISGHVSLFWYQQALGQGPEFLTYFQNEAQLDKSGLPSDRFFAERPEGSVSTLKIQRTQQEDSAVYLCASSADSRYTFGSGTRLTVV.

This clone was counted a single time. The V gene is TRBV11-2, the J gene TRBJ1-2; D is unclear. CDR1 is SGHAT, CDR2 FQNNGV, per germline. There are 15 residues in the CDR3. V was trimmed by 0 bases and J by 2 bases, leaving 10 bases between them. The CDR3 loop is CASSLEGGGNYGYTF. The CDR3 DNA is TGTGCCAGCAGCTTAGAGGGTGGAGGGAACTATGGCTACACCTTC.

The J gene is TRBJ2-5, the V gene TRBV7-2; perhaps TRBD1 as D (6 bases). The length of the CDR3 is 16 residues. Germline V gene sequence: CDR1 SGHTA, CDR2 FQGNSA. V was clipped by 1 base and J by 2 bases, with 14 bases between them. As DNA, the CDR3 is TGTGCCAGCAGCTTAGGGTTCTTGGGGGCTCAAGAGACCCAGTACTTC. It specifies CASSLGFLGAQETQYF.

The V gene is TRBV7-8, the J gene TRBJ1-5; TRBD1 is a possible D gene (5 bases). V was shortened by 5 bases and J by 5 bases, with 16 bases between the two germline ends. The germline CDR1 and CDR2 sequences are SGHVS and FQNEAQ. The CDR3 loop spans 15 amino acids. The CDR3 is CASSPRDGNHQPQHF. The DNA for the CDR3 is TGTGCCAGCAGCCCTAGGGACGGCAACCATCAGCCCCAGCATTTT.

The chain uses TRBV11-2 and TRBJ2-7, with a tentative D call TRBD1 (5 bases). The CDR3 totals 17 residues. Between the trimmed V and J ends, which lost 0 bases and 0 bases, there was a span of 15 bases. Germline assignment: CDR1 SGHAT and CDR2 FQNNGV. CDR3: CASSLDPGGASSYEQYF. The CDR3 bases are TGTGCCAGCAGCTTAGATCCTGGTGGGGCAAGCTCCTACGAGCAGTACTTC.

This chain connects TRBV9 to TRBJ1-4, with D perhaps matching TRBD1 (5 bases). Germline CDR1 and CDR2: SGDLS and YYNGEE. The CDR3 contains 17 residues. Trimming removed 0 bases from V and 0 bases from J, with 12 bases in between. The CDR3 loop reads CASSVEGAPATNEKLFF. The CDR3 DNA reads TGTGCCAGCAGCGTAGAAGGGGCCCCTGCAACTAATGAAAAACTGTTTTTT.

The chain is built from TRBV10-3 and TRBJ2-1, with 9 bases aligning to TRBD2. This CDR3 region has 17 residues. Trimming removed 10 bases from V and 5 bases from J; junction bases left unmatched: 18. Germline assignment: CDR1 ENHRY and CDR2 SYGVKD. The CDR3 sequence is CATAAGSGGPLHNEQFF. The DNA for the CDR3 is TGTGCCACCGCCGCGGGTAGCGGGGGACCTCTCCACAATGAGCAGTTCTTC.

This clone was detected once. The gene calls are TRBV5-4 and TRBJ2-7, with D possibly called TRBD1 or TRBD2 (5 bases each). Looked up from germline, CDR1 is SGHNT and CDR2 is YYREEE (reference sequence). Trimming took 0 bases from V and 0 from J, leaving 16 bases between them. This CDR3 region has 17 residues. CDR3 in amino acids: CASSLGAGTVNSYEQYF. The CDR3, as DNA: TGTGCCAGCAGCTTGGGGGCCGGGACGGTGAACTCCTACGAGCAGTACTTC. Full variable domain (rest looked up from reference TRBV5-4 and TRBJ2-7): ETGVTQSPTHLIKTRGQQVTLRCSSQSGHNTVSWYQQALGQGPQFIFQYYREEENGRGNFPPRFSGLQFPNYSSELNVNALELDDSALYLCASSLGAGTVNSYEQYFGPGTRLTVT.

The CDR3 DNA sequence: TGTGCCAGCAGTGAAGCCGATCACAATCAGCCCCAGCATTTT. Protein sequence: CASSEADHNQPQHF. The V and J genes are TRBV25-1 and TRBJ1-5; D is undetermined. Trimming stripped 2 bases from V and 3 bases from J, with 8 bases between. Germline V gene data show CDR1 as MGHDK and CDR2 as SYGVNS. This CDR3 contains 14 residues.

This clone occurred once. The rearrangement uses TRBV27 and TRBJ2-5; the D gene is possibly TRBD1 (6 bases). The CDR3 is made up of 15 amino acids. V shed 5 bases and J shed 2 bases, with 15 bases lying between them. CDR1 is MNHEY and CDR2 is SMNVEV in the germline V gene (reference sequence). CDR3 protein: CASSTSGHGQETQYF. The CDR3 nucleotides are TGTGCCAGCAGTACCTCGGGACATGGACAAGAGACCCAGTACTTC.

The chain employs TRBV12-2 and TRBJ2-6. TRBV12-2 is assigned pseudogene status. The CDR3 runs to 16 residues. This CDR3 reads CASRLEDLTGANVLTF. The CDR3 region has the DNA TGTGCAAGTCGCTTAGAGGACCTTACCGGGGCCAACGTCCTGACTTTC.

V gene TRBV19 combines with J gene TRBJ2-7; TRBD1 matches 9 bases. Germline lookup yields CDR1 LNHDA and CDR2 SQIVND (reference sequence). With V trimmed by 5 bases and J by 1 base, 3 bases remained unmatched. The CDR3 sequence is 14 residues long. The CDR3 reads CASSLGTGSYEQYF. CDR3 sequence (DNA): TGTGCCAGTAGTTTAGGGACAGGGTCCTACGAGCAGTACTTC.

The chain uses TRBV5-4 and TRBJ1-1, with no clear D. The germline gives CDR1 SGHNT, CDR2 YYREEE (reference sequence). The CDR3 loop spans 16 amino acids. V lost 4 bases and J 1 base, leaving 17 bases between the germline ends. CDR3 DNA sequence: TGTGCCAGCAGCCCCACGCCGCAGGCCCCGAACACTGAAGCTTTCTTT. Amino acids: CASSPTPQAPNTEAFF.

This chain connects TRBV6-5 to TRBJ1-3; possible D gene TRBD1, 6 bases. Trimming shortened V by 8 bases and J by 7 bases, and 18 bases separated the two germline ends. Germline CDR1 reads MNHEY; CDR2 reads SVGAGI. This CDR3 is built from 14 residues. The DNA for the CDR3 is TGTGCCAGCTCAACAGGGAGGATGGGGAACACCATATATTTT. Translating gives CASSTGRMGNTIYF.

CDR3 nucleotide sequence: TGTGCCAGCTCACCAAAGGGACGGTATGGCTACACCTTC. Translated, it gives CASSPKGRYGYTF. The chain has TRBV18 and TRBJ1-2, with TRBD1 as a possible D gene (5 bases). In germline, CDR1 is KGHSH, CDR2 LQKENI. V was trimmed by 2 bases and J by 5 bases, leaving 9 bases between them. CDR3 size: 13 residues.

CDR3 in amino acids: CASSQGGSTDTQYF. The CDR3 region has the DNA TGTGCCAGCAGTCAGGGGGGGAGCACAGATACGCAGTATTTT. V and J are TRBV6-8 and TRBJ2-3; D is possibly TRBD1 or TRBD2 (7 bases each). Germline CDR1 is MNHGY and CDR2 is SAAAGT. V lost 5 bases, J lost 0 bases, and 9 bases lay in between. The CDR3 is made up of 14 amino acids.

CDR3 DNA: TGTGCCAGCAGCGTAGCCGAGAACTATGGCTACACCTTC. It encodes CASSVAENYGYTF. The chain employs TRBV9 and TRBJ1-2; the D is unclear. The CDR3 runs 13 residues. CDR1 and CDR2 (germline): SGDLS, YYNGEE. V was cut by 0 bases and J by 2 bases, with 5 bases left in between.

CDR3 region: CASSYGISSYEQYF. Here the CDR3 DNA reads TGTGCCAGCAGTTACGGCATCTCGTCCTACGAGCAGTACTTC. The chain joins TRBV6-5 to TRBJ2-7, with D unclear. CDR3 length: 14 residues. V lost 2 bases and J lost 1, with 9 bases in between. The germline CDR1 and CDR2 sequences are MNHEY and SVGAGI.